These 17 T cell receptor beta chains were sequenced from one sample in a study of T cells after yellow fever vaccination. TCRdb fed the 5' RACE reads into MiXCR, producing one record per CDR3 protein. Among around 46,000 distinct CDR3 sequences listed, 6.8% were seen once. The starting material was CD8+ T cells not binding an NS4B(214-222) dextramer, sorted from PBMCs, obtained 45 days after the yellow fever booster vaccination. All receptors derive from a man younger than 45 who received the YFV17D yellow fever vaccine.

This clonotype was seen at least ten times. The CDR3 loop is CASNRDSLTYEQYF. The CDR3 DNA is TGTGCCTCAAACCGGGACAGCCTGACCTACGAGCAGTACTTC. The gene calls are TRBV5-5 and TRBJ2-7; 7 bases align to TRBD1. The V gene's germline CDR1 is SGHKS and CDR2 YYEKEE (reference sequence). This CDR3 spans 14 amino acids. V was pared by 10 bases and J by 2 bases, with 12 bases of the junction left unmatched.

This clonotype was picked up many times. The chain links TRBV29-1 to TRBJ1-2, with TRBD1 identical over 9 bases. Germline-derived CDR1 and CDR2 are SQVTM and ANQGSEA. With V trimmed by 3 bases and J by 7 bases, 6 bases remained unmatched. The CDR3 contains 13 residues. The CDR3 here is CSVEGTGTSGYTF. CDR3 nucleotide sequence: TGCAGCGTTGAGGGGACAGGGACGAGTGGCTACACCTTC.

The chain joins TRBV6-1 to TRBJ2-5; possibly TRBD2 for D (5 bases). From germline, CDR1 is MNHNS and CDR2 SASEGT. The germline V and J ends were trimmed by 5 bases and 2 bases, with 12 bases remaining between them. This CDR3 region has 14 residues. In DNA form, the CDR3 reads TGTGCCAGCAGTCGTTCATCGGGACAAGAGACCCAGTACTTC. This gives the protein CASSRSSGQETQYF.

This clonotype was detected ten times or more. The chain carries TRBV6-4 and TRBJ2-1; D is undetermined. Between the trimmed V and J ends, which lost 0 bases and 0 bases, there was a span of 6 bases. CDR3 length: 15 amino acids. The germline V gene encodes CDR1 MRHNA and CDR2 SNTAGT. CDR3 amino acids: CASSDSPSSYNEQFF. For the CDR3, the DNA is TGTGCCAGCAGTGACTCCCCAAGCTCCTACAATGAGCAGTTCTTC.

This clonotype was seen a few times. The V call is TRBV4-3, the J call TRBJ2-3; unclear D gene. The CDR3 length is 15 residues. The V gene's germline CDR1 is LGHNA and CDR2 YSLEER. V dropped 0 bases and J dropped 0 bases, with 7 bases sitting between them. The CDR3 spells CASSQDATSTDTQYF. CDR3 DNA sequence: TGCGCCAGCAGCCAAGATGCGACTAGCACAGATACGCAGTATTTT.

This clonotype came up a few times. V gene TRBV3-1 combines with J gene TRBJ2-7, with unresolved D. The CDR3 contains 14 residues. Germline lookup yields CDR1 LGHDT and CDR2 YNNKEL (reference sequence). Trimming left V 2 bases short and J 2 bases short, with 10 bases between. The CDR3 coding sequence is TGTGCCAGCAGCCAAATGGCAGGACCCTACGAGCAGTACTTC. Encoded protein: CASSQMAGPYEQYF.

This clonotype was seen ten or more times. The rearrangement uses TRBV20-1 and TRBJ2-2; 8 bases line up with TRBD2. Germline CDR1 is DFQATT and CDR2 is SNEGSKA (reference sequence). With V trimmed by 2 bases and J by 7 bases, 3 bases remained unmatched. There are 13 residues in the CDR3. The CDR3, as DNA: TGCAGTGCTAGAAGCGGGAGCTTCGGGGAGCTGTTTTTT. It is translated as CSARSGSFGELFF.

This clonotype occurred many times. The chain links TRBV6-1 to TRBJ2-5, with 10 nucleotides matching TRBD1. Germline V gene data show CDR1 as MNHNS and CDR2 as SASEGT. The length of the CDR3 is 15 residues. Trimming cost V 5 bases and J 4 bases; bases outside gene matches: 7. CDR3 nucleotides: TGTGCCAGCAGTCCTGGGACAGGGGATCTAGAGACCCAGTACTTC. Encoded protein: CASSPGTGDLETQYF.

Ten or more counts support this clonotype. J is TRBJ1-2 and V is TRBV5-6, with D unresolved. The CDR3 totals 13 residues. Trimming stripped 1 base from V and 4 bases from J, with 8 bases between. Germline-derived CDR1 and CDR2 are SGHDT and YYEEEE. In DNA form, the CDR3 reads TGTGCCAGCAGCTTGACAACTTCCTATGGCTACACCTTC. Translating it yields CASSLTTSYGYTF.

The sample holds many counts of this clonotype. The gene calls are TRBV30 and TRBJ2-7; tentatively, D is TRBD2 (6 bases). Germline CDR1 reads GTSNPN; CDR2 reads SVGIG (reference sequence). The CDR3 is 14 amino acids. The V and J ends lost 8 bases and 2 bases respectively, with 19 bases between them. The CDR3 DNA reads TGTGCCCAAAGCGGGCAGGGCCGAGCCTACGAGCAGTACTTC. Translating it yields CAQSGQGRAYEQYF.

This clonotype was counted many times. The chain carries TRBV5-5 and TRBJ2-4; the D gene could be TRBD1 or TRBD2 (5 bases each). The CDR3 is 12 amino acids. Germline loops: CDR1 SGHKS, CDR2 YYEKEE (reference sequence). Trimming removed 4 bases from V and 8 bases from J, with 10 bases in between. In DNA form, the CDR3 reads TGTGCCAGCAGCCCCGGGGCACACATTCAGTACTTC. Translation: CASSPGAHIQYF.

This clonotype was recorded at least ten times. The chain employs TRBV12-3 or TRBV12-4 and TRBJ2-1; 7 bases match TRBD2. V shed 3 bases, J shed 11 bases, and the junction held 4 bases outside the gene matches. The CDR3 extends over 12 amino acids. CDR3: CASSFPGTKQFF. CDR3 DNA: TGTGCCAGCAGTTTCCCCGGGACTAAGCAGTTCTTC.

This clonotype was seen many times. The V gene is TRBV6-2 or TRBV6-3, the J gene TRBJ2-4; 10 positions agree with TRBD2. CDR1 is MNHEY, CDR2 SVGEGT, per germline. This CDR3 has 15 amino acids. V lost 2 bases and J lost 7; bases outside the gene matches: 5. In DNA, the CDR3 is TGTGCCAGCAGTTACGAGCGGGAGGGCCTCAACATTCAGTACTTC. It encodes CASSYEREGLNIQYF.

This clonotype was detected many times. This chain uses TRBV29-1 with TRBJ2-7; tentatively, D is TRBD1 (5 bases). Between the trimmed V and J ends, which lost 0 bases and 7 bases, there was a span of 25 bases. Germline values: CDR1 SQVTM, CDR2 ANQGSEA. CDR3 length equals 17 residues. Written as DNA, the CDR3 is TGCAGCGTTGAAGATCGGGCAGGGCAGGTGCCCCCTTGGGAGCAGTACTTC. Translation: CSVEDRAGQVPPWEQYF.

CDR3 amino acids: CASSQDSRPLTDTQYF. DNA of the CDR3: TGCGCCAGCAGCCAAGATTCCAGGCCCCTCACAGATACGCAGTATTTT. The J gene is TRBJ2-3, the V gene TRBV4-3, with unresolved D. The ends were cut back, 0 bases at V and 2 bases at J, with 12 bases in the middle. This CDR3 has 16 amino acids. From germline, CDR1 is LGHNA and CDR2 YSLEER.

The V gene is TRBV30, the J gene TRBJ1-2; D is uncertain. This CDR3 has 10 amino acids. V lost 1 base, J lost 6 bases, and 3 bases lay in between. Germline V gene data show CDR1 as GTSNPN and CDR2 as SVGIG (reference sequence). The CDR3 loop reads CAWSGDGYTF. The CDR3 nucleotides are TGTGCCTGGAGTGGGGATGGCTACACCTTC.

This clonotype was found many times. The chain uses TRBV3-1 and TRBJ2-1, with 10 bases aligning to TRBD2. The CDR3 sequence is 20 residues long. Germline assignment: CDR1 LGHDT and CDR2 YNNKEL (reference sequence). V shed 3 bases and J 1 base; nucleotides not matched to a gene: 15. The CDR3 DNA reads TGTGCCAGCAGCCATCGGCCGGGACTAGCGCCCCGGGGGTCCTACAATGAGCAGTTCTTC. Its protein product is CASSHRPGLAPRGSYNEQFF.